These 21 T cell receptor beta chains were sequenced from one sample in a study of graft-versus-host responses after intestinal transplantation. These receptors' antigens are unknown. Produced via immunoSEQ multiplex PCR; TCRdb's table is partial and in-frame only. The sample comprises under 100,000 clones, less than 95% of which are singletons, and more than 0.35% rests with the top ten. This material consisted of unstimulated CD8+ T cells sorted from spleen or lymph node cells, taken before transplant. All receptors come from a human donor who was the organ donor for an intestinal transplant.

The V call is TRBV5-4, the J call TRBJ2-6; no firm D call. Between the trimmed V and J ends, which lost 6 bases and 5 bases, there was a span of 12 bases. CDR3 length: 14 residues. In germline, CDR1 is SGHNT, CDR2 YYREEE (reference sequence). The CDR3 is CASTSPDWANVLTF. DNA of the CDR3: TGTGCCAGCACCTCCCCTGACTGGGCCAACGTCCTGACTTTC.

The chain joins TRBV10-3 to TRBJ2-7, with D possibly TRBD2 on 5 matching bases. The V end lost 4 bases, the J end lost 5 bases, and 9 bases lay between the germline ends. Germline CDR1 reads ENHRY; CDR2 reads SYGVKD. CDR3 length equals 12 residues. The CDR3 sequence is CAISGVGDEQYF. DNA of the CDR3: TGTGCCATCAGTGGTGTCGGGGACGAGCAGTACTTC.

This clone appeared once. J is TRBJ2-7 and V is TRBV2; 7 bases map to TRBD2. The J segment lost 5 bases and the V segment lost 1 base, leaving 11 bases of the junction unmatched. This CDR3 region has 16 residues. Germline V lookup: CDR1 SNHLY, CDR2 FYNNEI. The CDR3 DNA follows: TGTGCCAGCAGTGAAGGATCGGGACTAAAGGGCCACGAGCAGTACTTC. This translates into CASSEGSGLKGHEQYF.

On this clone: Other DNA sequences from this sample encode an identical CDR3 as well. The chain links TRBV9 to TRBJ2-5; weak D call: TRBD2 (7 bases). The length of the CDR3 is 16 residues. CDR1 and CDR2 from the germline V gene are SGDLS and YYNGEE. Between the trimmed V and J ends, which lost 0 bases and 2 bases, there was a span of 14 bases. CDR3 bases: TGTGCCAGCAGCGTAGAGGGGGGGCAGGGGCAAGAGACCCAGTACTTC. Protein product: CASSVEGGQGQETQYF.

The J gene is TRBJ2-6, the V gene TRBV28; D gene ambiguous. With 2 bases removed from V and 4 bases from J, the gap between germline ends came to 3 bases. The CDR3 loop spans 13 amino acids. Germline V CDR1 and CDR2: MDHEN, SYDVKM. CDR3 sequence reads: CASSLLGANVLTF. For the CDR3, the DNA is TGTGCCAGCAGTTTACTGGGGGCCAACGTCCTGACTTTC.

This rearrangement joins TRBV2 to TRBJ1-6; 12 nucleotides agree with TRBD1. The CDR3 runs to 17 residues. V lost 2 bases, J lost 7 bases, and 6 bases stayed unmatched. The germline V gene has CDR1 SNHLY and CDR2 FYNNEI. CDR3 in DNA: TGTGCCAGCAGTGAATTGGGACAGGGGGCCGGGAATTCACCCCTCCACTTT. Translation gives CASSELGQGAGNSPLHF.

The genes are TRBV7-7 and TRBJ2-7, with 9 bases lining up with TRBD1. This CDR3 comprises 15 residues. V lost 1 base to trimming and J lost 2 bases; unmatched junction nucleotides: 3. The germline V gene has CDR1 SSHAT and CDR2 FNYEAQ (reference sequence). The CDR3 bases are TGTGCCAGCAGCTTAGGAACAGGGGGCGCCTACGAGCAGTACTTC. This encodes CASSLGTGGAYEQYF.

As DNA, the CDR3 is TGTGCCAGCAGCCGCGGGACAGGGGCTTTGAATGAGCAGTTCTTC. Protein product: CASSRGTGALNEQFF. V usage is TRBV9 and J usage is TRBJ2-1, with 10 nucleotides matching TRBD1. The CDR3 is made up of 15 amino acids. Per the germline V gene, CDR1 is SGDLS and CDR2 is YYNGEE. The J segment lost 7 bases and the V segment lost 4 bases, leaving 8 bases of the junction unmatched. Full variable domain (outside the CDR3, taken from reference TRBV9 and TRBJ2-1): DSGVTQTPKHLITATGQRVTLRCSPRSGDLSVYWYQQSLDQGLQFLIQYYNGEERAKGNILERFSAQQFPDLHSELNLSSLELGDSALYFCASSRGTGALNEQFFGPGTRLTVL.

The rearrangement links TRBV7-2 to TRBJ2-1; the D gene is possibly TRBD2 (6 bases). The CDR3 has 15 residues. Per the germline V gene, CDR1 is SGHTA and CDR2 is FQGNSA. The V gene lost 2 bases and the J gene lost 8 bases, with 16 bases spanning the gap. As DNA, the CDR3 is TGTGCCAGCAGCTTAATCCCCCTAGCGACGGATGAGCAGTTCTTC. Translation: CASSLIPLATDEQFF.

This clone was observed a single time. The chain employs TRBV27 and TRBJ2-1; 12 bases are shared with TRBD2. CDR3 length equals 14 residues. With V trimmed by 5 bases and J by 10 bases, 6 bases remained unmatched. Germline V gene data show CDR1 as MNHEY and CDR2 as SMNVEV (reference sequence). DNA of the CDR3: TGTGCCAGCAGTCTCCGCGGGACTAGCGGGGAGCAGTTCTTC. Protein product: CASSLRGTSGEQFF.

The chain employs TRBV9 and TRBJ1-2; D call uncertain. The germline V gene has CDR1 SGDLS and CDR2 YYNGEE. The CDR3 spans 15 residues. V lost 0 bases and J 3 bases, leaving 12 bases between the germline ends. The CDR3 DNA reads as TGTGCCAGCAGCGTAGGCCCTCCGGGTGACTATGGCTACACCTTC. Its translation is CASSVGPPGDYGYTF.

CDR3 DNA: TGTGCCAGCAGTGAAGATGGCTTCTACGAGCAGTACTTC. It translates to CASSEDGFYEQYF. This chain joins TRBV2 and TRBJ2-7; D gene unclear. The CDR3 sequence is 13 residues long. The germline V and J ends were trimmed by 1 base and 3 bases, with 7 bases remaining between them. Per the germline V gene, CDR1 is SNHLY and CDR2 is FYNNEI.

The chain employs TRBV4-2 and TRBJ2-7, with D maybe TRBD2 (5 bases). Per germline, CDR1 LGHNA and CDR2 YNFKEQ. V was pared by 1 base and J by 4 bases, with 11 bases between. This CDR3 comprises 14 residues. CDR3 bases: TGTGCCAGCAGCCAAGCTCCGGGGAAGTACGAGCAGTACTTC. Its translation: CASSQAPGKYEQYF.

The chain carries TRBV9 and TRBJ1-1; no reliable D call. CDR1 is SGDLS and CDR2 is YYNGEE in the germline V gene. The CDR3 consists of 13 residues. V was shortened by 0 bases and J by 4 bases, with 7 bases between the two germline ends. The CDR3 loop reads CASSVATFTEAFF. The CDR3 coding sequence is TGTGCCAGCAGCGTAGCTACCTTCACTGAAGCTTTCTTT. The whole variable domain, remainder taken from reference TRBV9 and TRBJ1-1, is DSGVTQTPKHLITATGQRVTLRCSPRSGDLSVYWYQQSLDQGLQFLIQYYNGEERAKGNILERFSAQQFPDLHSELNLSSLELGDSALYFCASSVATFTEAFFGQGTRLTVV.

V and J are TRBV19 and TRBJ1-2; D not resolved. The germline V gene encodes CDR1 LNHDA and CDR2 SQIVND (reference sequence). Trimming shortened V by 7 bases and J by 4 bases, and 10 bases separated the two germline ends. The CDR3 covers 12 residues. Written as DNA, the CDR3 is TGTGCCAGTAAATCAGGATTCTATGGCTACACCTTC. Translating gives CASKSGFYGYTF.

This clone was recorded once. The genes are TRBV7-9 and TRBJ1-4, with a tentative D call TRBD1 (5 bases). CDR3 length: 16 residues. Germline V CDR1 and CDR2: SEHNR, FQNEAQ (reference sequence). Trimming stripped 2 bases from V and 5 bases from J, with 15 bases between. DNA of the CDR3: TGTGCCAGCAGCTTAACCACCGCTCCAGGGAATGAAAAACTGTTTTTT. Translation: CASSLTTAPGNEKLFF.

This clone has just one count. The V and J genes are TRBV13 and TRBJ2-5, with 8 bases lining up with TRBD2. The closer fit of TRBJ2-7 to the DNA end suggests the J call may be wrong. The CDR3 is made up of 14 amino acids. Germline V gene sequence: CDR1 PRHDT, CDR2 FYEKMQ (reference sequence). CDR3 loop: CASSWRGGSYEQYF. DNA of the CDR3: TGTGCCAGCAGCTGGCGCGGGGGGAGCTACGAGCAGTACTTC.

The J gene is TRBJ2-3, the V gene TRBV27; 9 bases fit TRBD1. V lost 4 bases, J lost 3 bases, and 5 bases stayed unmatched. CDR1 and CDR2 (germline): MNHEY, SMNVEV (reference sequence). The CDR3 covers 15 residues. CDR3 in DNA: TGTGCCAGCAGTTGGGGACAGGGCATTACAGATACGCAGTATTTT. The encoded protein is CASSWGQGITDTQYF.

In the case of this clone: The junction differs from germline at one of its ends, possibly a read error. The chain carries TRBV7-2 and TRBJ2-7; 7 bases fit TRBD2. CDR1 and CDR2 from the germline V gene are SGHTA and FQGNSA. The CDR3 extends over 15 amino acids. CDR3 sequence (DNA): TGTGCCAGCAGCCCGCGGCAAGTAAGGGACTACGAGCAGCACTTC. Translation: CASSPRQVRDYEQHF.

The chain uses TRBV5-1 and TRBJ2-2; 7 bases are shared with TRBD1. V was pared by 0 bases and J by 3 bases, with 5 bases of the junction left unmatched. The CDR3 is 16 residues long. Looked up from germline, CDR1 is SGHRS and CDR2 is YFSETQ. The CDR3 DNA is TGCGCCAGCAGCTTGGTAGGGGGCTCTGACACCGGGGAGCTGTTTTTT. Encoded protein: CASSLVGGSDTGELFF.

The chain has TRBV6-5 and TRBJ2-7; TRBD1 is a possible D gene (6 bases). CDR3 size: 11 residues. The V gene lost 8 bases and the J gene lost 6 bases, with 11 bases spanning the gap. CDR1 is MNHEY and CDR2 is SVGAGI in the germline V gene. This CDR3 is CASLGGSEQYF. The CDR3 region has the DNA TGTGCCAGCCTTGGGGGCTCCGAGCAGTACTTC.